The 27 T cell receptor beta chains given below trace back to one sample, sequenced in a study of cytomegalovirus exposure and HLA in healthy donors. The table came from immunoSEQ multiplex PCR; TCRdb's copy has only in-frame clones and leaves some out. Of around 49,000 clones detected, about 94% appear once; the ten largest clones hold 7.8%. Sequencing was performed on PBMCs. The receptors derive from a woman aged 18-35 years in good health and CMV-seropositive.

V and J are TRBV11-3 and TRBJ2-3; TRBD2 agrees at 10 bases. Germline V lookup: CDR1 SGHNT, CDR2 YENEEA. Losses at the gene ends were 2 bases for V and 1 base for J; bases not matched to a gene: 6. The CDR3 is 17 amino acids. The chain's CDR3 is CASSLRIAGGGTDTQYF. DNA for the CDR3: TGTGCCAGCAGCTTACGAATAGCGGGAGGCGGCACAGATACGCAGTATTTT.

The J gene is TRBJ2-1, the V gene TRBV10-1; 7 bases match TRBD2. The V segment lost 0 bases and the J segment 1 base; nucleotides outside the gene matches: 3. The CDR3 is 16 residues long. The germline CDR1 and CDR2 sequences are WNHNN and SYGVQD (reference sequence). CDR3 residues: CASSESSGLSYNEQFF. The CDR3 DNA is TGCGCCAGCAGTGAGTCTTCGGGACTATCCTACAATGAGCAGTTCTTC.

The gene calls are TRBV6-5 and TRBJ2-7, with 10 bases that match TRBD1. The J segment lost 4 bases and the V segment lost 6 bases, leaving 6 bases of the junction unmatched. CDR1 and CDR2 (germline): MNHEY, SVGAGI. The CDR3 runs to 14 residues. CDR3 residues: CASRPGTGAYEQYF. The DNA for the CDR3 is TGTGCCAGCAGGCCCGGGACAGGGGCATACGAGCAGTACTTC.

This clone was detected only once. The V call is TRBV27, the J call TRBJ2-7; the match to TRBD2 covers 10 bases. The J segment lost 0 bases and the V segment lost 5 bases, leaving 7 bases of the junction unmatched. This CDR3 region has 16 residues. In germline, CDR1 is MNHEY, CDR2 SMNVEV (reference sequence). This CDR3 is CASSHGLAVSSYEQYF. CDR3 sequence (DNA): TGTGCCAGCAGTCACGGACTAGCGGTATCCTCCTACGAGCAGTACTTC.

The CDR3 sequence: CASSFSAGAYNEQFF. CDR3 DNA sequence: TGTGCCAGCAGCTTTTCGGCAGGGGCCTACAATGAGCAGTTCTTC. V and J are TRBV5-5 and TRBJ2-1; the D gene is possibly TRBD1 (6 bases). The CDR3 has 15 residues. Deletions cut 2 bases from V and 2 bases from J, with 11 bases between. In germline, CDR1 is SGHKS, CDR2 YYEKEE (reference sequence).

This CDR3 is CASSLGQGAVDTQYF. CDR3 nucleotide sequence: TGCGCCAGCAGCTTGGGACAGGGGGCAGTAGATACGCAGTATTTT. This chain joins TRBV5-1 and TRBJ2-3, with 10 bases lining up with TRBD1. This CDR3 contains 15 residues. V was pared by 0 bases and J by 5 bases, with 3 bases of the junction left unmatched. Germline lookup yields CDR1 SGHRS and CDR2 YFSETQ.

The chain employs TRBV20-1 and TRBJ1-4; tentative D call: TRBD1 (5 bases). Trimming left V 3 bases short and J 8 bases short, with 7 bases between. CDR3 size: 11 residues. CDR1 is DFQATT and CDR2 is SNEGSKA in the germline V gene (reference sequence). CDR3 nucleotides: TGCAGTGCTAGGGGGGGGGAAAAACTGTTTTTT. Residues: CSARGGEKLFF.

The chain uses TRBV11-2 and TRBJ1-5; tentatively, D is TRBD1 (6 bases). Germline CDR1 reads SGHAT; CDR2 reads FQNNGV. The V and J ends lost 4 bases and 5 bases respectively, with 15 bases between them. The length of the CDR3 is 15 residues. This chain's CDR3 is CASSSTGTMHQPQHF. The CDR3 DNA is TGTGCCAGCAGCTCCACAGGGACTATGCATCAGCCCCAGCATTTT.

The chain carries TRBV10-1 and TRBJ1-6; D is uncertain. The CDR3 runs 11 residues. Per germline, CDR1 WNHNN and CDR2 SYGVQD (reference sequence). The V end was cut by 3 bases, the J end by 14 bases, with 8 bases between. The CDR3 DNA reads TGCGCCAGCAGTGATGTTGGCACCCTCCACTTT. Protein sequence: CASSDVGTLHF.

The gene calls are TRBV19 and TRBJ2-7, with 7 bases lining up with TRBD2. Trimming at V came to 4 bases and at J to 6 bases, leaving 12 bases not matched to a gene. CDR1 is LNHDA, CDR2 SQIVND, per germline (reference sequence). This CDR3 comprises 15 residues. The CDR3 is CASSTIAGVRREQYF. The DNA of the CDR3 is TGTGCCAGTAGTACGATTGCGGGAGTGAGGCGCGAGCAGTACTTC.

The rearrangement uses TRBV7-3 and TRBJ2-1; D is perhaps TRBD1 (5 bases). Trimming took 1 base from V and 12 from J, leaving 13 bases between them. CDR1 SGHTA and CDR2 FQGTGA come from the germline V gene. CDR3 length equals 13 residues. The CDR3 here is CASSLIQGAPQFF. CDR3 in DNA: TGTGCCAGCAGCTTAATTCAGGGCGCGCCGCAGTTCTTC.

This chain links TRBV30 with TRBJ1-1; tentative D call: TRBD1 (5 bases). Germline V gene lookup returns CDR1 GTSNPN and CDR2 SVGIG (reference sequence). The CDR3 runs to 10 residues. Deletions cut 4 bases from V and 7 bases from J, with 7 bases between. DNA for the CDR3: TGTGCCTGGAAACAGGTTGAAGCTTTCTTT. Its protein is CAWKQVEAFF.

The chain links TRBV19 to TRBJ2-5; 13 positions agree with TRBD2. The V and J ends lost 5 bases and 4 bases, in that order; junction bases with no gene match: 16. CDR1 and CDR2 (germline): LNHDA, SQIVND (reference sequence). The CDR3 extends over 19 amino acids. The CDR3 DNA is TGTGCCAGTAGTTTCACCGGGACTAGCGGGAATTTTAGGGGAGAGACCCAGTACTTC. Amino acids: CASSFTGTSGNFRGETQYF.

CDR3 in DNA: TGCGCCAGCAGCCAAGCGGGAGGGCCGGCAGATACGCAGTATTTT. This encodes CASSQAGGPADTQYF. The J gene is TRBJ2-3, the V gene TRBV4-1, with 8 bases that match TRBD2. V gave up 1 base and J gave up 4 bases; unmatched junction bases: 4. The CDR3 contains 15 residues. Germline CDR1 MGHRA, CDR2 YSYEKL.

The chain carries TRBV2 and TRBJ1-5; D is unclear. The CDR3 extends over 13 amino acids. Looked up from germline, CDR1 is SNHLY and CDR2 is FYNNEI. CDR3 amino acids: CACRQDSNQPQHF. As DNA, the CDR3 is TGTGCTTGCAGGCAGGATAGCAATCAGCCCCAGCATTTT.

This sequence joins TRBV5-4 and TRBJ2-3, with 9 positions matching TRBD2. Germline V gene lookup returns CDR1 SGHNT and CDR2 YYREEE (reference sequence). The CDR3 loop spans 16 amino acids. Germline trimming cut 3 bases from V and 2 bases from J; bases unmatched to any gene: 7. CDR3 region: CASSWGIAGDTDTQYF. The CDR3 coding sequence is TGTGCCAGCAGCTGGGGTATAGCGGGAGACACAGATACGCAGTATTTT.

This chain uses TRBV6-1 with TRBJ1-2; D ambiguous. Germline values: CDR1 MNHNS, CDR2 SASEGT. V gave up 6 bases and J gave up 8 bases, with 10 bases separating them. This CDR3 spans 11 amino acids. The DNA of the CDR3 is TGTGCCAGCAGGTCGGGAGGAGGCTACACCTTC. Its translation is CASRSGGGYTF.

The chain carries TRBV6-6 and TRBJ2-7, with 9 bases fitting TRBD1. The CDR3 loop spans 11 amino acids. J gave up 7 bases and V 6 bases, and 1 base lay outside the gene matches. CDR1 MNHNY and CDR2 SVGAGI come from the germline V gene (reference sequence). The CDR3 sequence is CASRQGAEQYF. The CDR3 coding sequence is TGTGCCAGCAGACAGGGGGCTGAGCAGTACTTC.

A remark on this clone: A junction end diverges from the germline sequence, so it may reflect a read error. The chain recombines TRBV30 with TRBJ2-7; 9 bases map to TRBD2. Germline assignment: CDR1 GTSNPN and CDR2 SVGIG (reference sequence). The CDR3 is made up of 10 amino acids. The CDR3 spells CAWSENSGSF. In DNA form, the CDR3 reads TGTGCCTGGAGCGAGAATAGCGGGAGTTTC.

The rearrangement uses TRBV29-1 and TRBJ2-3, with D possibly matching TRBD1 (6 bases). The CDR3 contains 13 residues. The germline V gene has CDR1 SQVTM and CDR2 ANQGSEA. V was shortened by 4 bases and J by 2 bases, with 10 bases between the two germline ends. Written as DNA, the CDR3 is TGCAGCGTTGTTCGGGACAACACAGATACGCAGTATTTT. This encodes CSVVRDNTDTQYF.

This chain links TRBV27 with TRBJ2-3, with 7 bases aligning to TRBD1. The CDR3 length is 16 residues. Germline CDR1 MNHEY, CDR2 SMNVEV (reference sequence). Trimming took 5 bases from V and 2 from J; bases not matched to a gene: 10. The CDR3 nucleotides read TGTGCCAGCAGTCCGCAGACAGGGCTCTTCACAGATACGCAGTATTTT. This gives the protein CASSPQTGLFTDTQYF.

V usage is TRBV27 and J usage is TRBJ2-3; 7 nucleotides match TRBD2. CDR1 is MNHEY, CDR2 SMNVEV, per germline (reference sequence). V gave up 0 bases and J gave up 1 base; unmatched junction bases: 10. The CDR3 sequence is 18 residues long. The CDR3 DNA follows: TGTGCCAGCAGTTTATCTATCGGGACTACCCCGGGCACAGATACGCAGTATTTT. Translated: CASSLSIGTTPGTDTQYF.

The CDR3 reads CASSRDRPRFGYTF. CDR3 DNA: TGTGCCAGTAGCAGGGACAGGCCGCGGTTTGGCTACACCTTC. The V and J genes are TRBV19 and TRBJ1-2; 8 nucleotides match TRBD1. Germline loops: CDR1 LNHDA, CDR2 SQIVND (reference sequence). CDR3 length: 14 residues. Trimming removed 6 bases from V and 7 bases from J; junction bases left unmatched: 10.

The genes are TRBV9 and TRBJ2-1; the D gene is possibly TRBD2 (7 bases). Germline V gives CDR1 SGDLS, CDR2 YYNGEE. The CDR3 consists of 15 residues. Trimming pared 0 bases from V and 5 bases from J, leaving 12 bases between. The CDR3 sequence is CASSVGRGADNEQFF. CDR3 nucleotide sequence: TGTGCCAGCAGCGTAGGTCGGGGGGCCGACAATGAGCAGTTCTTC.

The genes are TRBV21-1 and TRBJ2-5; the table assigns TRBD1, which was not confirmed against the DNA. TRBV21-1 is termed a pseudogene. This CDR3 has 14 residues. The CDR3 protein is CASSKSQTQETQYF. DNA of the CDR3: TGTGCCAGCAGCAAATCACAGACCCAAGAGACCCAGTACTTC.

The chain carries TRBV4-3 and TRBJ2-2, with no clear D. The germline V gene encodes CDR1 LGHNA and CDR2 YSLEER. The CDR3 spans 13 residues. Trimming stripped 0 bases from V and 6 bases from J, with 5 bases between. CDR3 in amino acids: CASSQDRAGELFF. The DNA of the CDR3 is TGCGCCAGCAGCCAAGATCGGGCCGGGGAGCTGTTTTTT.

This clone was seen only a few times. The chain has TRBV6-4 and TRBJ2-2; D remains ambiguous. Trimming removed 3 bases at V and 2 bases at J, with 4 bases between. Looked up from germline, CDR1 is MRHNA and CDR2 is SNTAGT. This CDR3 contains 13 residues. CDR3 amino acids: CASSEANTGELFF. As DNA, the CDR3 is TGTGCCAGCAGTGAGGCAAACACCGGGGAGCTGTTTTTT.